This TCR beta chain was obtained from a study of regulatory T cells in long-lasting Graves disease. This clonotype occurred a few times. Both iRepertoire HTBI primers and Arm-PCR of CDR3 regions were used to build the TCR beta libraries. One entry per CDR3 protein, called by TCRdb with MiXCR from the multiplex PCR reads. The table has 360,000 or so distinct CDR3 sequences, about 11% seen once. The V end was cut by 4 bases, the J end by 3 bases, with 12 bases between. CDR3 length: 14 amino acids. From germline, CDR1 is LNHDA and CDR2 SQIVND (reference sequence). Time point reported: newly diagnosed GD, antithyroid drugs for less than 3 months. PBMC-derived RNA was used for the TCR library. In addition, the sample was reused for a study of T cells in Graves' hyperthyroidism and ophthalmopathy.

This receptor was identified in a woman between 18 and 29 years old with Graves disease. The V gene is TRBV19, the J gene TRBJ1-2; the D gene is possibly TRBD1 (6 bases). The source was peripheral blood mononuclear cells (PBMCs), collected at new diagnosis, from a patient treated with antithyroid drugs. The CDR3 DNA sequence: TGTGCCAGTAGTAAGGGACACGCGTACTATGGCTACACCTTC. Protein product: CASSKGHAYYGYTF.